The subject of this entry is one T cell receptor (beta chain). CDR1 LGHNT and CDR2 FRNRAP come from the germline V gene. The CDR3 contains 17 residues. The V gene lost 0 bases and the J gene lost 7 bases, with 22 bases spanning the gap. Assay used: immunoSEQ multiplex PCR; TCRdb lists only in-frame clones, some missing. Seen here are about 150,000 clones, 90% to 95% observed once, and the top ten hold 8.5%. These data come from a study of control samples from healthy donors and cancer patients. The V call is TRBV12-5, the J call TRBJ2-7; D is ambiguous. Sequencing input: blood. The TCR originated in a woman in her thirties or forties in good health. CDR3 DNA sequence: TGTGCTAGTGGTTTGGTAATTCGTCAGAGCCGGGCCCTAGAGCAGTACTTC. Translation: CASGLVIRQSRALEQYF. The full variable domain, with the rest looked up from reference TRBV12-5 and TRBJ2-7, is DARVTQTPRHKVTEMGQEVTMRCQPILGHNTVFWYRQTMMQGLELLAYFRNRAPLDDSGMPKDRFSAEMPDATLATLKIQPSEPRDSAVYFCASGLVIRQSRALEQYFGPGTRLTVT.